The clone carrying this T cell receptor beta chain was recorded many times. The CDR3 totals 15 residues. V lost 3 bases, J lost 3 bases, and 4 bases stayed unmatched. Germline-derived CDR1 and CDR2 are SGHRS and YFSETQ. TCRdb ran MiXCR on the PCR reads. The table includes roughly 22,000 clones, under 15% detected once. Thyroid surgery had not been preceded by any treatment in any patient. The data are from a study of metastatic and nonmetastatic thyroid tumors. Across the study: Patients with malignant and benign thyroid disease provided blood and tumor or nodule tissue, whose repertoires were compared.

The chain carries TRBV5-1 and TRBJ2-1; TRBD2 matches at 9 bases. This sequence was found in a female donor with papillary thyroid cancer or a benign thyroid nodule (not recorded which). Some clones in this sample may be carry-over from other donors' samples. The sample consisted of blood. The CDR3 spells CASSSGLASYNEQFF. The CDR3 DNA sequence: TGCGCCAGCAGCTCTGGACTAGCGAGCTACAATGAGCAGTTCTTC.